This T cell receptor beta chain was found in a study of PD-1 blockade in classical Hodgkin lymphoma. About the study: Patients were dosed intravenously with nivolumab at 3 mg/kg every 2 weeks.

The V and J ends lost 3 bases and 0 bases, in that order; junction bases with no gene match: 5. Germline V CDR1 and CDR2: SGDLS, YYNGEE. The CDR3 extends over 16 amino acids. There was relapse after autologous stem cell transplantation in every patient, and there was variation in brentuximab vedotin exposure. This clone is medium-sized within its sample. Antigen unknown. Overall study results and limits: Significantly greater TCR diversity emerged by C4D1 in CD4+ cells but not CD8+ cells.

Measured with immunoSEQ multiplex PCR; TCRdb has only the in-frame clones, and not every one. The sample lists 8,500 to 14,000 clones, about 71% occurring once. Sequenced material: peripheral blood mononuclear cells (PBMCs), taken at baseline. The origin of this receptor is a human donor with classical Hodgkin lymphoma. The gene calls are TRBV9 and TRBJ2-1, with 8 bases lining up with TRBD2. This CDR3 is CASSAIAGSSYNEQFF. CDR3 nucleotide sequence: TGTGCCAGCAGCGCAATAGCGGGGAGCTCCTACAATGAGCAGTTCTTC. Drawing the rest from reference TRBV9 and TRBJ2-1, the complete variable domain is DSGVTQTPKHLITATGQRVTLRCSPRSGDLSVYWYQQSLDQGLQFLIQYYNGEERAKGNILERFSAQQFPDLHSELNLSSLELGDSALYFCASSAIAGSSYNEQFFGPGTRLTVL.